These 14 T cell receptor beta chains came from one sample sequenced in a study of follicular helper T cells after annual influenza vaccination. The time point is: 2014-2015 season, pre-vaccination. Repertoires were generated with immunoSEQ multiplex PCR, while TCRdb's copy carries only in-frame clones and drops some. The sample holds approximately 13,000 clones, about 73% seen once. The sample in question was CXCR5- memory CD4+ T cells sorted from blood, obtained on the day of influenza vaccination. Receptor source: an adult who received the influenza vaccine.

The CDR3 loop is CASSPAGGTGETQYF. Here the CDR3 DNA reads TGTGCCAGCTCACCAGCGGGGGGGACGGGAGAGACCCAGTACTTC. This chain uses TRBV18 with TRBJ2-5; TRBD2 agrees at 9 bases. The CDR3 spans 15 residues. Trimming at V came to 2 bases and at J to 4 bases, leaving 5 bases not matched to a gene. CDR1 and CDR2 from the germline V gene are KGHSH and LQKENI.

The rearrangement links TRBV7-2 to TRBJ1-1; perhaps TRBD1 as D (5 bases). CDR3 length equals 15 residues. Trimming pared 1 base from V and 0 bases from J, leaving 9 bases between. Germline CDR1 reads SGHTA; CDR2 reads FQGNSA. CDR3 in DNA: TGTGCCAGCAGCTTAGGGGCGGGGCTGAACACTGAAGCTTTCTTT. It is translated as CASSLGAGLNTEAFF.

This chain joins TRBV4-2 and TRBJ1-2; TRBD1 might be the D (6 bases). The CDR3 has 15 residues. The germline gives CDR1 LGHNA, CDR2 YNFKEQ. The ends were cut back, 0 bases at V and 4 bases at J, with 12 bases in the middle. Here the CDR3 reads CASSQDLDRSYGYTF. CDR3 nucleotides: TGTGCCAGCAGCCAAGATCTCGACAGGTCCTATGGCTACACCTTC.

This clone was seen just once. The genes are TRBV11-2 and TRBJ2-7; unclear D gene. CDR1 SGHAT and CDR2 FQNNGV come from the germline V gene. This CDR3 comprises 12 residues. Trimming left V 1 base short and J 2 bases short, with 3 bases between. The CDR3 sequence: CASSLATYEQYF. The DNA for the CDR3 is TGTGCCAGCAGCTTAGCTACCTACGAGCAGTACTTC. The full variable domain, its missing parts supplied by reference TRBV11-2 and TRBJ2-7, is EAGVAQSPRYKIIEKRQSVAFWCNPISGHATLYWYQQILGQGPKLLIQFQNNGVVDDSQLPKDRFSAERLKGVDSTLKIQPAKLEDSAVYLCASSLATYEQYFGPGTRLTVT.

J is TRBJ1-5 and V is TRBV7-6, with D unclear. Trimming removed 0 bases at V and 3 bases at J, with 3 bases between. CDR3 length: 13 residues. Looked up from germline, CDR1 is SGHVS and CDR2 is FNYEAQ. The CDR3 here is CASSLAYNQPQHF. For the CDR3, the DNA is TGTGCCAGCAGCTTAGCTTACAATCAGCCCCAGCATTTT. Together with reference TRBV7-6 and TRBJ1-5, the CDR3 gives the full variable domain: GAGVSQSPRYKVTKRGQDVALRCDPISGHVSLYWYRQALGQGPEFLTYFNYEAQQDKSGLPNDRFSAERPEGSISTLTIQRTEQRDSAMYRCASSLAYNQPQHFGDGTRLSIL.

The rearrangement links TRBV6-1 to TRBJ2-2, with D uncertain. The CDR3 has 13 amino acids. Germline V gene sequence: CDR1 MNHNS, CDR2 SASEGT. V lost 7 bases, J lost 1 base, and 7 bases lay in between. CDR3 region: CASIKQNTGELFF. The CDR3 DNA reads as TGTGCCAGCATCAAACAGAACACCGGGGAGCTGTTTTTT.

CDR3 sequence reads: CASSLGTGTALTQYF. In DNA, the CDR3 is TGCGCCAGCAGCTTGGGGACCGGGACTGCCTTGACCCAGTACTTC. The rearrangement joins TRBV5-1 to TRBJ2-5; possible D gene TRBD2, 6 bases. CDR3 length: 15 residues. The ends were cut back, 0 bases at V and 7 bases at J, with 16 bases in the middle. Germline V gene sequence: CDR1 SGHRS, CDR2 YFSETQ.

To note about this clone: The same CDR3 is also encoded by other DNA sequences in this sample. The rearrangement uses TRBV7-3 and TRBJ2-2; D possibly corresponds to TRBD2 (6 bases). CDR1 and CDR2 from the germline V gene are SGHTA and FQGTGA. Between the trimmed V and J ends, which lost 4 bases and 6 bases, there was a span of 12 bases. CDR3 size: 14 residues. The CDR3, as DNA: TGTGCCAGCAGCTCCGGGGGTCGATCCGGGGAGCTGTTTTTT. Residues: CASSSGGRSGELFF.

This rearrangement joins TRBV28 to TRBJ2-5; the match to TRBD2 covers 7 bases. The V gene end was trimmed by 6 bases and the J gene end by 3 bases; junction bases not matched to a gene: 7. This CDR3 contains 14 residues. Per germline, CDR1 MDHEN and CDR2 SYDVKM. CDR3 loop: CASSSGTIEETQYF. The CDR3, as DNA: TGTGCCAGCAGCAGCGGGACCATCGAAGAGACCCAGTACTTC. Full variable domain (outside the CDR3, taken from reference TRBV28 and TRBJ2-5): DVKVTQSSRYLVKRTGEKVFLECVQDMDHENMFWYRQDPGLGLRLIYFSYDVKMKEKGDIPEGYSVSREKKERFSLILESASTNQTSMYLCASSSGTIEETQYFGPGTRLLVL.

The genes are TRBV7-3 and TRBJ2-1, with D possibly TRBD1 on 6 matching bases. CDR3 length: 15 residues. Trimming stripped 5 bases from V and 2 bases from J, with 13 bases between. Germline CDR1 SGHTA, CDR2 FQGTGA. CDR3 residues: CASSVQGRAYNEQFF. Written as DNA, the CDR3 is TGTGCCAGCAGCGTACAGGGAAGGGCCTACAATGAGCAGTTCTTC.

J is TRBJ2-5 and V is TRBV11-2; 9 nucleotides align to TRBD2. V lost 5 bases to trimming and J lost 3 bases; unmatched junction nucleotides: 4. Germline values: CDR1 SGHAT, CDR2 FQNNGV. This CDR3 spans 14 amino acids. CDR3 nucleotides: TGTGCCAGCAGCCCGGGACTAGCCAAAGAGACCCAGTACTTC. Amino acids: CASSPGLAKETQYF.

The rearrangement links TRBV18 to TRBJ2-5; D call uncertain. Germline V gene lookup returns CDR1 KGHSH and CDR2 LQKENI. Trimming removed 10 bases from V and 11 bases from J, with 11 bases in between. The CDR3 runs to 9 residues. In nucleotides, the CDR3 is TGTGCCAACCGACCCCCACAGTACTTC. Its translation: CANRPPQYF.

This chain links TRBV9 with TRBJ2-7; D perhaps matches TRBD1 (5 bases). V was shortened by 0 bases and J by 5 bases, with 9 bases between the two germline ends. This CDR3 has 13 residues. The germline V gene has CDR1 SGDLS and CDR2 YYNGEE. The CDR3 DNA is TGTGCCAGCAGCGTAGAGGCAGGGAACGAGCAGTACTTC. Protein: CASSVEAGNEQYF.

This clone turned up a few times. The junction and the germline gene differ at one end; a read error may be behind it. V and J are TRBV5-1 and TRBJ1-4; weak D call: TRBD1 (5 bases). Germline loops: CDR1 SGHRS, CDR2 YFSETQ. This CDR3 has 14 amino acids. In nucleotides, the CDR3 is TGCGCCAGCAGTTTGGGGGGGACTCGGGAAAAACTGTTTTTT. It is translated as CASSLGGTREKLFF.